These 20 T cell receptor beta chains were sequenced from one sample in a study of T cells after yellow fever vaccination. TCRdb re-analysed the 5' RACE reads in MiXCR, keeping a single row per CDR3 protein. The data contain 450,000 to 550,000 distinct CDR3 sequences, around 21% of them seen just once; the ten biggest clones take up over 11%. Specimen: PBMCs, collected 15 days after the yellow fever booster vaccination. The receptors stem from a man aged 30 to 45 who received the YFV17D yellow fever vaccine.

This rearrangement joins TRBV10-3 to TRBJ2-2; possibly TRBD1 for D (6 bases). This CDR3 contains 13 residues. Germline V gene sequence: CDR1 ENHRY, CDR2 SYGVKD. The V gene lost 7 bases and the J gene lost 7 bases, with 13 bases spanning the gap. The CDR3 sequence: CAIKGETNGELFF. For the CDR3, the DNA is TGTGCCATCAAGGGGGAGACGAACGGGGAGCTGTTTTTT.

The chain has TRBV5-1 and TRBJ2-7, with D unclear. This CDR3 is built from 12 residues. Germline V CDR1 and CDR2: SGHRS, YFSETQ. The V gene lost 6 bases and the J gene lost 6 bases, with 13 bases spanning the gap. The CDR3 DNA reads TGCGCCAGCACTGGGGAAGCGATCGAGCAGTACTTC. Its translation is CASTGEAIEQYF.

This clonotype was seen a few times. The V and J genes are TRBV5-1 and TRBJ2-1, with D uncertain. This CDR3 has 12 amino acids. Trimming pared 4 bases from V and 7 bases from J, leaving 9 bases between. The V gene's germline CDR1 is SGHRS and CDR2 YFSETQ. CDR3 region: CASSPQYNEQFF. Written as DNA, the CDR3 is TGCGCCAGCAGCCCGCAGTATAATGAGCAGTTCTTC. Full variable domain (remainder filled in from reference TRBV5-1 and TRBJ2-1): KAGVTQTPRYLIKTRGQQVTLSCSPISGHRSVSWYQQTPGQGLQFLFEYFSETQRNKGNFPGRFSGRQFSNSRSEMNVSTLELGDSALYLCASSPQYNEQFFGPGTRLTVL.

A note on this clonotype: A far larger clone differs by one base, so this is likely a read error. This chain links TRBV6-5 with TRBJ2-5; D remains ambiguous. CDR3 size: 11 residues. Per the germline V gene, CDR1 is MNHEY and CDR2 is SVGAGI. Trimming shortened V by 6 bases and J by 1 base, and 3 bases separated the two germline ends. The DNA of the CDR3 is TGTGCCAGCAGGCTCCAAGAGACCCAGTACTTC. Its translation is CASRLQETQYF.

V is TRBV5-5 and J is TRBJ1-5; 10 nucleotides align to TRBD1. V shed 4 bases and J 6 bases; nucleotides not matched to a gene: 4. Germline CDR1 is SGHKS and CDR2 is YYEKEE (reference sequence). This CDR3 is 14 amino acids long. The CDR3 region is CASSRGQGVQPQHF. The CDR3 DNA sequence: TGTGCCAGCAGCCGAGGACAGGGGGTTCAGCCCCAGCATTTT.

The rearrangement uses TRBV30 and TRBJ2-2; possible D gene TRBD1, 6 bases. The CDR3 is 13 residues long. Trimming pared 4 bases from V and 5 bases from J, leaving 11 bases between. Germline CDR1 is GTSNPN and CDR2 is SVGIG (reference sequence). The CDR3: CAWNTQGTGELFF. CDR3 bases: TGTGCCTGGAATACCCAGGGGACCGGGGAGCTGTTTTTT.

The chain couples TRBV18 to TRBJ2-5, with D tentatively TRBD1 or TRBD2 (5 bases each). Germline V CDR1 and CDR2: KGHSH, LQKENI. V dropped 0 bases and J dropped 1 base, with 12 bases sitting between them. The CDR3 has 16 residues. The CDR3 bases are TGTGCCAGCTCACCACCGAGGGGAAGGGGCCAAGAGACCCAGTACTTC. Protein sequence: CASSPPRGRGQETQYF. Full variable domain (remainder filled in from reference TRBV18 and TRBJ2-5): NAGVMQNPRHLVRRRGQEARLRCSPMKGHSHVYWYRQLPEEGLKFMVYLQKENIIDESGMPKERFSAEFPKEGPSILRIQQVVRGDSAAYFCASSPPRGRGQETQYFGPGTRLLVL.

The sample holds many counts of this clonotype. The genes are TRBV11-2 and TRBJ1-1; 10 bases match TRBD1. Germline assignment: CDR1 SGHAT and CDR2 FQNNGV. After removal of 5 bases from V and 7 bases from J, the junction contained 10 bases not matched to a gene. This CDR3 contains 15 residues. CDR3 residues: CASSRRGQGNDEAFF. Here the CDR3 DNA reads TGTGCCAGCAGCCGGCGGGGACAGGGGAATGATGAAGCTTTCTTT.

This clonotype was seen more than once but under ten times. The V and J genes are TRBV15 and TRBJ2-5; D tentatively reads TRBD1 or TRBD2 (5 bases each). The V gene's germline CDR1 is LNHNV and CDR2 YYDKDF (reference sequence). The CDR3 is 15 amino acids. Trimming took 0 bases from V and 1 from J, leaving 9 bases between them. For the CDR3, the DNA is TGTGCCACCAGCAGAGATGTGGGGACCCAAGAGACCCAGTACTTC. Amino acids: CATSRDVGTQETQYF.

The chain uses TRBV6-5 and TRBJ2-5; D gene unclear. Germline V gene sequence: CDR1 MNHEY, CDR2 SVGAGI. Trimming removed 2 bases from V and 7 bases from J, with 14 bases in between. The CDR3 spans 14 residues. DNA for the CDR3: TGTGCCAGCAGTTACGTTGGCGCATCGGGGACCCAGTACTTC. Translating gives CASSYVGASGTQYF.

This rearrangement joins TRBV4-2 to TRBJ2-7, with D uncertain. The CDR3 totals 15 residues. Germline-derived CDR1 and CDR2 are LGHNA and YNFKEQ. V was trimmed by 1 base and J by 0 bases, leaving 10 bases between them. The CDR3 bases are TGTGCCAGCAGCCAAGGGGGTCGATTCTCCTACGAGCAGTACTTC. Translation gives CASSQGGRFSYEQYF.

The chain is built from TRBV9 and TRBJ2-5, with TRBD2 as a possible D gene (7 bases). Germline CDR1 SGDLS, CDR2 YYNGEE. The V gene lost 0 bases and the J gene lost 5 bases, with 20 bases spanning the gap. There are 17 residues in the CDR3. CDR3 in DNA: TGTGCCAGCAGCGTAGATCTTCGGGGGGCGGGACTTGAGACCCAGTACTTC. Translating gives CASSVDLRGAGLETQYF.

This clonotype was recorded a few times. J is TRBJ2-3 and V is TRBV7-9; 7 positions match TRBD2. This CDR3 region has 17 residues. Germline V gives CDR1 SEHNR, CDR2 FQNEAQ (reference sequence). With V trimmed by 4 bases and J by 0 bases, 10 bases remained unmatched. The CDR3 region is CASSSPRAGLSTDTQYF. CDR3 DNA: TGTGCCAGCAGCTCCCCTAGAGCGGGACTGAGCACAGATACGCAGTATTTT.

The rearrangement uses TRBV4-2 and TRBJ1-4; perhaps TRBD1 as D (5 bases). The germline V gene has CDR1 LGHNA and CDR2 YNFKEQ. The CDR3 length is 15 residues. V lost 4 bases to trimming and J lost 6 bases, with 15 bases between them. CDR3 in amino acids: CASSPPGRGYEKLFF. CDR3 coding DNA: TGTGCCAGCAGCCCGCCGGGAAGGGGCTATGAAAAACTGTTTTTT.

This clonotype has a handful of counts. The chain joins TRBV20-1 to TRBJ1-1; D is possibly TRBD1 (6 bases). Germline-derived CDR1 and CDR2 are DFQATT and SNEGSKA (reference sequence). This CDR3 spans 13 amino acids. V lost 6 bases and J lost 1, with 12 bases in between. The CDR3 region has the DNA TGCAGTGCGGGGGCCTCCGCGAACACTGAAGCTTTCTTT. It translates to CSAGASANTEAFF.

This chain joins TRBV11-2 and TRBJ1-5, with 9 bases aligning to TRBD1. J was trimmed by 4 bases and V by 8 bases; bases with no gene match: 3. The CDR3 is made up of 13 amino acids. The germline V gene has CDR1 SGHAT and CDR2 FQNNGV. The CDR3 DNA follows: TGTGCCAGCGGGACAGGGCCTAATCAGCCCCAGCATTTT. Translating it yields CASGTGPNQPQHF.

This clonotype has a count of ten or more. The CDR3 DNA follows: TGTGCCAGCAGTTTCGGAACTAGCCCGTACAATGAGCAGTTCTTC. Its protein is CASSFGTSPYNEQFF. V and J are TRBV12-3 or TRBV12-4 and TRBJ2-1, with D possibly TRBD2 on 6 matching bases. Trimming shortened V by 3 bases and J by 4 bases, and 13 bases separated the two germline ends. This CDR3 contains 15 residues.

The chain couples TRBV20-1 to TRBJ2-1; 11 nucleotides align to TRBD2. The V gene's germline CDR1 is DFQATT and CDR2 SNEGSKA (reference sequence). The length of the CDR3 is 12 residues. The CDR3 loop is CTGLAAYNEQFF. The DNA for the CDR3 is TGCACGGGACTAGCGGCGTACAATGAGCAGTTCTTC.

The genes are TRBV3-1 and TRBJ1-3; 7 positions agree with TRBD1. With V trimmed by 4 bases and J by 2 bases, 5 bases remained unmatched. The CDR3 is made up of 15 amino acids. Germline V gives CDR1 LGHDT, CDR2 YNNKEL (reference sequence). CDR3 sequence reads: CASSRWDSTGNTIYF. CDR3 nucleotides: TGTGCCAGCAGCCGATGGGACAGTACTGGAAACACCATATATTTT.

V usage is TRBV5-1 and J usage is TRBJ2-7; the match to TRBD2 covers 10 bases. Trimming cost V 3 bases and J 5 bases; bases outside gene matches: 2. The CDR3 totals 13 residues. Germline CDR1 and CDR2: SGHRS and YFSETQ. CDR3 sequence (DNA): TGCGCCAGCAGCTCCCTAGCGGGAGACGAGCAGTACTTC. Its translation is CASSSLAGDEQYF.